This record concerns one TCR beta chain sequence. Its antigen is not yet known. Nothing much larger sits one base from this clone, and base qualities are not available. The immunoSEQ Assay, a bias-controlled multiplex PCR, was used to amplify TCRbeta CDR3 regions from genomic DNA. The published analysis was carried out like this. Within the assay, amplification of reference gene primers was used to estimate how many nucleated cells each sample contained. Sequence reads were collapsed and filtered to measure the absolute abundance of every unique TCRbeta CDR3 rearrangement. Productive Simpson clonality was computed per sample as the square root of Simpson's diversity index over productive rearrangements. TCRdb retrieved this table from immuneACCESS and kept in-frame rearrangements only. Not all clones are present; in checked studies, unresolved V genes account for under half, and no reason is known for the remainder. Clone size and V and J calls were adopted from that table, with D and trimming inferred from the DNA. The sample yields about 440,000 clones; roughly 91% were counted once. 4% to 4.5% of the sample goes to the ten largest clones.

Collaborating institutions collected whole blood in K2EDTA tubes following their own protocols. For TCRbeta analysis, collaborators shipped samples as frozen whole blood, isolated PBMCs, or DNA extracted from either of those sample types. This entry comes from a study of blood T cell repertoires in COVID-19 (dated by TCRdb to the early 2020s). Background for the entire study: Collaborator samples came from the United States, Italy and Spain and covered acute and convalescent phases of COVID-19. The material from the prospective study consisted of cDNA or gDNA derived from T cells, B-cell-depleted T cells, or PBMCs. Subjects who had been exposed to COVID-19, were actively infected with it, or had recovered from it provided the deeply sampled blood TCRbeta repertoires that made up the dataset. A freely available public database, intended as a resource for researchers studying the immune response to SARS-CoV-2, is where the repertoires were released. The samples were drawn from two sources: the first 160 participants of the ongoing ImmuneRACE study, and 1,200 or so subjects contributed by 6 global collaborators. Sample metadata almost always included a de-identified subject ID, COVID-19 status, age in years and sex. Where HLA class I and class II types were available, the types were taken from metadata supplied by the sample provider, not from assay-based typing. Results and caveats for the whole study, not just this receptor: The amount of clinical and demographic metadata varied by source and participant and was provided uncurated.

Trimmed from V: 5 bases; trimmed from J: 0 bases; junction bases lacking a gene match: 14. The germline V gene specifies LGHNT as CDR1 and FRNRAP as CDR2. Its CDR3 holds 20 amino acids, cysteine through phenylalanine. CDR3 DNA is the only sequence kept; it has 60 bases, read in frame from the first base. Sequenced input: peripheral blood. The rearrangement joined TRBV12-5 to TRBJ2-3; TRBD2 matches 13 bases in the middle. The receptor comes from a woman aged 25 to 39 with acute or convalescent COVID-19. The nucleotide sequence reads as follows: TGTGCTAGTGGTCAAACTAGCGGGGGGGGTTTCCTCCTTAGCACAGATACGCAGTATTTT. This gives the protein CASGQTSGGGFLLSTDTQYF.